This T cell receptor (beta chain) was captured by sequencing in a study of blood T cell repertoires in COVID-19. In the authors' workflow: It was from reference gene primer amplification that nucleated cell counts were estimated. The table came from immunoSEQ multiplex PCR; TCRdb's copy has only in-frame clones and leaves some out. The DNA was the basis for D and trimming; V, J and clone size are from that table. This sample carries hundreds of thousands of clones, roughly 87% of them seen once, and the ten largest clones take around 0.95%. The CDR3 is 16 amino acids. CDR1 SGHDT and CDR2 YYEEEE come from the germline V gene. With V trimmed by 0 bases and J by 4 bases, 6 bases remained unmatched. Enrolled during active infection, Seattle patients were then followed longitudinally.

The TCR sequence derives from a man between 18 and 35 years old with COVID-19, enrolled during active disease. Sample: peripheral blood. The rearrangement joins TRBV5-6 to TRBJ2-1, with 8 bases identical to TRBD2. The CDR3 spells CASSLVSGERYNEQFF. The CDR3 region has the DNA TGTGCCAGCAGCTTGGTTAGCGGGGAGAGATACAATGAGCAGTTCTTC.